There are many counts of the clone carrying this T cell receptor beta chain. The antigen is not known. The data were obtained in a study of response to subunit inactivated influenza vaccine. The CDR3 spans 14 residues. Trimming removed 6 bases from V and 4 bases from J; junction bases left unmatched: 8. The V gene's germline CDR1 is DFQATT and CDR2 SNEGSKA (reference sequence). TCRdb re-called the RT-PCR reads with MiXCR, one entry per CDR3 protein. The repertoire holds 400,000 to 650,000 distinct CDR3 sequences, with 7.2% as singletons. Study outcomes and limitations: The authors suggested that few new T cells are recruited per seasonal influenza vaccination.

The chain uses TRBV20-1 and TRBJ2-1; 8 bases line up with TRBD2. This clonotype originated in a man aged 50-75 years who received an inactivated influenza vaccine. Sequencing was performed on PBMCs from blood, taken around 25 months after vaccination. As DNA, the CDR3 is TGCAGTGCCCAAACTAGCGGTTCTTACAATGAGCAGTTCTTC. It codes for CSAQTSGSYNEQFF.